Below, 26 T cell receptor beta chains from the same sample are listed, as sequenced in a study of blood T cell repertoires in COVID-19. Sequencing used immunoSEQ multiplex PCR; TCRdb keeps in-frame clones, though not all of them. Of more than 150,000 clones in the sample, approximately 79% were seen once. Specimen: peripheral blood. The receptors here all came from a man aged 30 to 45 with active or convalescent COVID-19.

V is TRBV5-1 and J is TRBJ1-6; 7 nucleotides match TRBD1. V trimming: 5 bases; J trimming: 12 bases; junction bases outside the gene matches: 11. The CDR3 spans 14 residues. Germline lookup yields CDR1 SGHRS and CDR2 YFSETQ. The CDR3 loop reads CASRKEGARKPLHF. CDR3 sequence (DNA): TGCGCCAGCAGAAAGGAGGGGGCGCGAAAACCCCTCCACTTT.

The J gene is TRBJ1-5, the V gene TRBV28, with TRBD1 as a possible D gene (5 bases). The CDR3 runs 16 residues. Germline CDR1 is MDHEN and CDR2 is SYDVKM. Trimming left V 2 bases short and J 7 bases short, with 18 bases between. CDR3: CASSLPGQGGRQPQHF. The CDR3, as DNA: TGTGCCAGCAGTTTACCCGGGCAGGGTGGGCGGCAGCCCCAGCATTTT.

This clone was found a few times. The chain is built from TRBV6-6 and TRBJ2-7; a possible D gene is TRBD1 (6 bases). There are 13 residues in the CDR3. Germline-derived CDR1 and CDR2 are MNHNY and SVGAGI (reference sequence). The V and J ends lost 7 bases and 0 bases respectively, with 10 bases between them. CDR3 bases: TGTGCCAGCAAGGACAGTAGCTCCTACGAGCAGTACTTC. This sequence encodes CASKDSSSYEQYF.

The CDR3 sequence is CSAPEIHGYTF. CDR3 in DNA: TGCAGTGCCCCTGAGATCCATGGCTACACCTTC. V usage is TRBV20-1 and J usage is TRBJ1-2; D gene ambiguous. The V gene lost 6 bases and the J gene lost 6 bases, with 11 bases spanning the gap. Germline V gene sequence: CDR1 DFQATT, CDR2 SNEGSKA (reference sequence). CDR3 length equals 11 residues.

This clone has just one count. The V call is TRBV7-9, the J call TRBJ2-5; D uncertain. Germline V gene lookup returns CDR1 SEHNR and CDR2 FQNEAQ (reference sequence). The CDR3 is 14 residues long. V lost 3 bases to trimming and J lost 5 bases, with 13 bases between them. The CDR3 reads CASSFLETGETQYF. As DNA, the CDR3 is TGTGCCAGCAGCTTCCTCGAGACGGGTGAGACCCAGTACTTC.

The chain links TRBV6-2 or TRBV6-3 to TRBJ2-1; 9 bases are shared with TRBD2. The CDR3 consists of 15 residues. Germline V gene lookup returns CDR1 MNHEY and CDR2 SVGEGT. J lost 5 bases, V lost 3 bases, and 5 bases had no gene match. The DNA for the CDR3 is TGTGCCAGCAGTTATATGGCTAGCGGGAACAATGAGCAGTTCTTC. Translated: CASSYMASGNNEQFF.

The chain carries TRBV11-2 and TRBJ2-3, with D tentatively TRBD2 (5 bases). V gave up 7 bases and J gave up 0 bases, with 17 bases separating them. Looked up from germline, CDR1 is SGHAT and CDR2 is FQNNGV. The CDR3 runs 16 residues. In nucleotides, the CDR3 is TGTGCCAGCACCTCCGTCAGCGGCACTAGCACAGATACGCAGTATTTT. The encoded protein is CASTSVSGTSTDTQYF.

This sequence joins TRBV19 and TRBJ1-1; 8 positions agree with TRBD1. V shed 11 bases, J shed 2 bases, and the junction held 7 bases outside the gene matches. Germline lookup yields CDR1 LNHDA and CDR2 SQIVND (reference sequence). The CDR3 has 13 residues. In DNA form, the CDR3 reads TGTGCCTCTGCCCAGGGGGCTAACACTGAAGCTTTCTTT. Its protein is CASAQGANTEAFF.

The chain has TRBV28 and TRBJ2-7; D is undetermined. Trimming stripped 3 bases from V and 3 bases from J, with 9 bases between. This CDR3 is built from 13 residues. Looked up from germline, CDR1 is MDHEN and CDR2 is SYDVKM. CDR3 sequence reads: CASSFGSYYEQYV. The CDR3 DNA sequence: TGTGCCAGCAGTTTTGGCAGTTACTACGAGCAGTACGTC.

The chain uses TRBV28 and TRBJ1-3; D gene ambiguous. The V gene's germline CDR1 is MDHEN and CDR2 SYDVKM. Trimming took off 5 bases at V and 0 bases at J, with 14 bases between the two ends. The CDR3 loop spans 16 amino acids. The CDR3 DNA follows: TGTGCCAGCAGTCCGCCGCCGGTCCTCTCTGGAAACACCATATATTTT. It yields the protein CASSPPPVLSGNTIYF.

This chain connects TRBV4-3 to TRBJ1-1; no reliable D call. Germline V gene lookup returns CDR1 LGHNA and CDR2 YSLEER. V dropped 0 bases and J dropped 8 bases, with 19 bases sitting between them. The CDR3 consists of 16 residues. The CDR3 protein is CASSQEVRRFNLEAFF. Written as DNA, the CDR3 is TGCGCCAGCAGCCAAGAGGTGAGGAGATTCAATCTAGAAGCTTTCTTT.

This clone was picked up one time. This chain links TRBV7-9 with TRBJ1-5; the match to TRBD1 covers 8 bases. Germline trimming cut 2 bases from V and 2 bases from J; bases unmatched to any gene: 2. In germline, CDR1 is SEHNR, CDR2 FQNEAQ (reference sequence). There are 15 residues in the CDR3. The CDR3 bases are TGTGCCAGCAGCTTACCGGGACAGGGCAATCAGCCCCAGCATTTT. This encodes CASSLPGQGNQPQHF.

A single count supports this clone. The rearrangement links TRBV29-1 to TRBJ1-2; D is undetermined. The V end lost 1 base, the J end lost 1 base, and 10 bases lay between the germline ends. The germline V gene encodes CDR1 SQVTM and CDR2 ANQGSEA. There are 14 residues in the CDR3. The CDR3 DNA follows: TGCAGCGTTGAAGCCGCCGCGGGTAACTATGGCTACACCTTC. Translated: CSVEAAAGNYGYTF.

The rearrangement joins TRBV5-1 to TRBJ2-3, with 9 positions matching TRBD2. J gave up 3 bases and V 1 base, and 12 bases lay outside the gene matches. The germline gives CDR1 SGHRS, CDR2 YFSETQ. The CDR3 runs to 18 residues. Here the CDR3 reads CASSLSWFQRGATDTQYF. The CDR3 bases are TGCGCCAGCAGCTTGTCCTGGTTCCAGCGGGGGGCAACAGATACGCAGTATTTT. Complete variable domain (other parts from reference TRBV5-1 and TRBJ2-3): KAGVTQTPRYLIKTRGQQVTLSCSPISGHRSVSWYQQTPGQGLQFLFEYFSETQRNKGNFPGRFSGRQFSNSRSEMNVSTLELGDSALYLCASSLSWFQRGATDTQYFGPGTRLTVL.

The V gene is TRBV28, the J gene TRBJ1-1; TRBD1 agrees at 8 bases. CDR3 size: 16 residues. Per germline, CDR1 MDHEN and CDR2 SYDVKM. V gave up 6 bases and J gave up 1 base; unmatched junction bases: 10. The CDR3 DNA is TGTGCCAGCAGCAGGGGGCGGGGGCCTAAGAACACTGAAGCTTTCTTT. Translating gives CASSRGRGPKNTEAFF.

The rearrangement links TRBV28 to TRBJ1-2; a weak D match, TRBD1 (5 bases). The V end lost 1 base, the J end lost 7 bases, and 19 bases lay between the germline ends. This CDR3 contains 16 residues. CDR1 is MDHEN, CDR2 SYDVKM, per germline. CDR3 residues: CASSLFPGGGSGGYTF. For the CDR3, the DNA is TGTGCCAGCAGTTTATTCCCTGGGGGAGGTTCTGGTGGCTACACCTTC.

The chain links TRBV11-3 to TRBJ1-2; 7 bases line up with TRBD1. CDR1 is SGHNT, CDR2 YENEEA, per germline. CDR3 length: 17 residues. Trimming removed 2 bases from V and 3 bases from J; junction bases left unmatched: 12. CDR3 DNA: TGTGCCAGCAGCTTACAACGATGGGACAGCGCCTACTATGGCTACACCTTC. Its protein is CASSLQRWDSAYYGYTF.

The chain carries TRBV30 and TRBJ2-7, with TRBD1 as a possible D gene (5 bases). The CDR3 sequence is 12 residues long. Per germline, CDR1 GTSNPN and CDR2 SVGIG (reference sequence). Trimming removed 0 bases from V and 6 bases from J, with 9 bases in between. This CDR3 is CAWSVQAGEQYF. CDR3 DNA sequence: TGTGCCTGGAGTGTACAGGCAGGCGAGCAGTACTTC.

The gene calls are TRBV15 and TRBJ1-5; possibly TRBD1 for D (6 bases). V was shortened by 0 bases and J by 5 bases, with 23 bases between the two germline ends. Germline V gene data show CDR1 as LNHNV and CDR2 as YYDKDF (reference sequence). The CDR3 length is 19 residues. CDR3 DNA: TGTGCCACCAGCAGAGATGGGGGGGCCACGGATTATAGAGATCAGCCCCAGCATTTT. Protein product: CATSRDGGATDYRDQPQHF.

This clone appeared a single time. The rearrangement links TRBV7-9 to TRBJ2-4; TRBD2 aligns across 14 bases. The ends lost 4 bases at V and 0 bases at J; junction bases unmatched: 8. The CDR3 length is 19 residues. Per germline, CDR1 SEHNR and CDR2 FQNEAQ (reference sequence). The CDR3 is CASSSLTSGRELAKNIQYF. Here the CDR3 DNA reads TGTGCCAGCAGCTCCCTGACTAGCGGGAGGGAGCTAGCCAAAAACATTCAGTACTTC. The full variable domain, with the rest looked up from reference TRBV7-9 and TRBJ2-4, is DTGVSQNPRHKITKRGQNVTFRCDPISEHNRLYWYRQTLGQGPEFLTYFQNEAQLEKSRLLSDRFSAERPKGSFSTLEIQRTEQGDSAMYLCASSSLTSGRELAKNIQYFGAGTRLSVL.

The V and J genes are TRBV5-8 and TRBJ1-2, with 8 bases that match TRBD1. The CDR3 consists of 15 residues. Looked up from germline, CDR1 is SGHTS and CDR2 is YDEGEE. The V segment lost 3 bases and the J segment 2 bases; nucleotides outside the gene matches: 6. The DNA for the CDR3 is TGTGCCAGCAGCTCCCGGACAGGGCCCAACTATGGCTACACCTTC. It yields the protein CASSSRTGPNYGYTF.

V is TRBV11-3 and J is TRBJ2-7, with 7 bases aligning to TRBD1. Germline V gene data show CDR1 as SGHNT and CDR2 as YENEEA. The CDR3 sequence is 15 residues long. V shed 5 bases, J shed 4 bases, and the junction held 11 bases outside the gene matches. The DNA for the CDR3 is TGTGCCAGCAGCCCAGAGGACAGGAGCTTTTACGAGCAGTACTTC. Translation gives CASSPEDRSFYEQYF.

The chain has TRBV3-1 (or the pseudogene TRBV3-2) and TRBJ1-2; 7 bases fit TRBD1. Unmatched junction bases numbered 7, after V lost 4 bases and J lost 2 bases. The CDR3 sequence is 15 residues long. Per the germline V gene, CDR1 is LGHDT and CDR2 is YNNKEL (reference sequence). The CDR3 reads CASSPLTGANYGYTF. In nucleotides, the CDR3 is TGTGCCAGCAGCCCCCTTACAGGGGCCAACTATGGCTACACCTTC.

The J gene is TRBJ1-3, the V gene TRBV19; D not certain. V was clipped by 4 bases and J by 7 bases, with 11 bases between them. This CDR3 contains 13 residues. From germline, CDR1 is LNHDA and CDR2 SQIVND (reference sequence). The CDR3: CASSNQAGNTIYF. The CDR3 nucleotides are TGTGCCAGTAGTAACCAGGCAGGCAACACCATATATTTT.

The V call is TRBV10-1, the J call TRBJ1-6, with D maybe TRBD1 (6 bases). V was shortened by 0 bases and J by 9 bases, with 6 bases between the two germline ends. Germline loops: CDR1 WNHNN, CDR2 SYGVQD (reference sequence). The CDR3 extends over 13 amino acids. This chain's CDR3 is CASSESQGSPLHF. For the CDR3, the DNA is TGCGCCAGCAGTGAGTCACAGGGTTCACCCCTCCACTTT.

The chain is built from TRBV6-5 and TRBJ2-5; D uncertain. CDR1 MNHEY and CDR2 SVGAGI come from the germline V gene. V was clipped by 8 bases and J by 5 bases, with 9 bases between them. The CDR3 runs to 11 residues. Here the CDR3 DNA reads TGTGCCAGCGGCGTCGGGGAGACCCAGTACTTC. It specifies CASGVGETQYF.